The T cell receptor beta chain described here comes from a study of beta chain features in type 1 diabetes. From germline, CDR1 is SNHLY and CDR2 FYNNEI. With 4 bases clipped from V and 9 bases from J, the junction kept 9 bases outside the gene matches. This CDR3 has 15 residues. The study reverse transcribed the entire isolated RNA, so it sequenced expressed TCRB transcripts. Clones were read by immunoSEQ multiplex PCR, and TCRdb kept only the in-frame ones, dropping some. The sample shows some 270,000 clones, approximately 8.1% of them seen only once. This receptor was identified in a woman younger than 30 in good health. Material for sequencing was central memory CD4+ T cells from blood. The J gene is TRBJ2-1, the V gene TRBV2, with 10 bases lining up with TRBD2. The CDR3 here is CASSAGSGRAREQFF. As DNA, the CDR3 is TGTGCCAGCAGTGCGGGAAGCGGGAGGGCCCGTGAGCAGTTCTTC.